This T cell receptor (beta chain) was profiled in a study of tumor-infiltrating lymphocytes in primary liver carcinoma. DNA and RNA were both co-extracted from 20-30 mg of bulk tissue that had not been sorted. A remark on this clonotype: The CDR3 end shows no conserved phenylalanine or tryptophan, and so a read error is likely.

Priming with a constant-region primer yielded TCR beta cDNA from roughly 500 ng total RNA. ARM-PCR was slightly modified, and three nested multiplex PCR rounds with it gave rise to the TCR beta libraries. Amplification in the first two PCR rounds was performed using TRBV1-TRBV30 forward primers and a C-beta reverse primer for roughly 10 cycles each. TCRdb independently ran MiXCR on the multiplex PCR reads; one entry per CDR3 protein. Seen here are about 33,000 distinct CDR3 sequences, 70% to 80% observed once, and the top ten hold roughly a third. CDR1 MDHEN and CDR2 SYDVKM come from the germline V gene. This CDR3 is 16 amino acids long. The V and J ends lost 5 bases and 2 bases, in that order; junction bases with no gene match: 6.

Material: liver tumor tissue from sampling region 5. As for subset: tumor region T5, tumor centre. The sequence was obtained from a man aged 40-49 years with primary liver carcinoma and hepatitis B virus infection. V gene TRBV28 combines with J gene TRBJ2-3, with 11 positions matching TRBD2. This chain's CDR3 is CASSPGTSGVTDTQYI. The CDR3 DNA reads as TGTGCCAGCAGTCCCGGGACTAGCGGTGTCACAGATACGCAGTATATT.